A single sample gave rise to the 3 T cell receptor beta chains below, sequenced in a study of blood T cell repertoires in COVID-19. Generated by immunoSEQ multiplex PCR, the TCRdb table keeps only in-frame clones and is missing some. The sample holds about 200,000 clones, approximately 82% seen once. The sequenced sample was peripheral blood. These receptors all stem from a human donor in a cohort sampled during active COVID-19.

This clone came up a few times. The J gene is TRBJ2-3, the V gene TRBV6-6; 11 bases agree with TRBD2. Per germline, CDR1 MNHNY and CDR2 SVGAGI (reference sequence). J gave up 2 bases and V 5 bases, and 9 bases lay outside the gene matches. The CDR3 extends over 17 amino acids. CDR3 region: CASSPTGTSGVTDTQYF. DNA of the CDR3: TGTGCCAGCAGTCCGACAGGGACTAGCGGAGTCACAGATACGCAGTATTTT.

The chain's CDR3 is CASSPESRLTDGYTF. Here the CDR3 DNA reads TGTGCCAGCAGCCCAGAGTCAAGGCTTACAGATGGCTACACCTTC. V usage is TRBV5-4 and J usage is TRBJ1-2; D unclear. Germline CDR1 reads SGHNT; CDR2 reads YYREEE (reference sequence). With 4 bases removed from V and 6 bases from J, the gap between germline ends came to 19 bases. This CDR3 has 15 amino acids.

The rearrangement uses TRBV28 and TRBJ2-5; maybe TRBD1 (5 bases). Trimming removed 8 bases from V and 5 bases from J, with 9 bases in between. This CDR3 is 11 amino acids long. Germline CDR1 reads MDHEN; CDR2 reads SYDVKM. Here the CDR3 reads CASDSPETQYF. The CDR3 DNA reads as TGTGCCAGCGACAGTCCTGAGACCCAGTACTTC.